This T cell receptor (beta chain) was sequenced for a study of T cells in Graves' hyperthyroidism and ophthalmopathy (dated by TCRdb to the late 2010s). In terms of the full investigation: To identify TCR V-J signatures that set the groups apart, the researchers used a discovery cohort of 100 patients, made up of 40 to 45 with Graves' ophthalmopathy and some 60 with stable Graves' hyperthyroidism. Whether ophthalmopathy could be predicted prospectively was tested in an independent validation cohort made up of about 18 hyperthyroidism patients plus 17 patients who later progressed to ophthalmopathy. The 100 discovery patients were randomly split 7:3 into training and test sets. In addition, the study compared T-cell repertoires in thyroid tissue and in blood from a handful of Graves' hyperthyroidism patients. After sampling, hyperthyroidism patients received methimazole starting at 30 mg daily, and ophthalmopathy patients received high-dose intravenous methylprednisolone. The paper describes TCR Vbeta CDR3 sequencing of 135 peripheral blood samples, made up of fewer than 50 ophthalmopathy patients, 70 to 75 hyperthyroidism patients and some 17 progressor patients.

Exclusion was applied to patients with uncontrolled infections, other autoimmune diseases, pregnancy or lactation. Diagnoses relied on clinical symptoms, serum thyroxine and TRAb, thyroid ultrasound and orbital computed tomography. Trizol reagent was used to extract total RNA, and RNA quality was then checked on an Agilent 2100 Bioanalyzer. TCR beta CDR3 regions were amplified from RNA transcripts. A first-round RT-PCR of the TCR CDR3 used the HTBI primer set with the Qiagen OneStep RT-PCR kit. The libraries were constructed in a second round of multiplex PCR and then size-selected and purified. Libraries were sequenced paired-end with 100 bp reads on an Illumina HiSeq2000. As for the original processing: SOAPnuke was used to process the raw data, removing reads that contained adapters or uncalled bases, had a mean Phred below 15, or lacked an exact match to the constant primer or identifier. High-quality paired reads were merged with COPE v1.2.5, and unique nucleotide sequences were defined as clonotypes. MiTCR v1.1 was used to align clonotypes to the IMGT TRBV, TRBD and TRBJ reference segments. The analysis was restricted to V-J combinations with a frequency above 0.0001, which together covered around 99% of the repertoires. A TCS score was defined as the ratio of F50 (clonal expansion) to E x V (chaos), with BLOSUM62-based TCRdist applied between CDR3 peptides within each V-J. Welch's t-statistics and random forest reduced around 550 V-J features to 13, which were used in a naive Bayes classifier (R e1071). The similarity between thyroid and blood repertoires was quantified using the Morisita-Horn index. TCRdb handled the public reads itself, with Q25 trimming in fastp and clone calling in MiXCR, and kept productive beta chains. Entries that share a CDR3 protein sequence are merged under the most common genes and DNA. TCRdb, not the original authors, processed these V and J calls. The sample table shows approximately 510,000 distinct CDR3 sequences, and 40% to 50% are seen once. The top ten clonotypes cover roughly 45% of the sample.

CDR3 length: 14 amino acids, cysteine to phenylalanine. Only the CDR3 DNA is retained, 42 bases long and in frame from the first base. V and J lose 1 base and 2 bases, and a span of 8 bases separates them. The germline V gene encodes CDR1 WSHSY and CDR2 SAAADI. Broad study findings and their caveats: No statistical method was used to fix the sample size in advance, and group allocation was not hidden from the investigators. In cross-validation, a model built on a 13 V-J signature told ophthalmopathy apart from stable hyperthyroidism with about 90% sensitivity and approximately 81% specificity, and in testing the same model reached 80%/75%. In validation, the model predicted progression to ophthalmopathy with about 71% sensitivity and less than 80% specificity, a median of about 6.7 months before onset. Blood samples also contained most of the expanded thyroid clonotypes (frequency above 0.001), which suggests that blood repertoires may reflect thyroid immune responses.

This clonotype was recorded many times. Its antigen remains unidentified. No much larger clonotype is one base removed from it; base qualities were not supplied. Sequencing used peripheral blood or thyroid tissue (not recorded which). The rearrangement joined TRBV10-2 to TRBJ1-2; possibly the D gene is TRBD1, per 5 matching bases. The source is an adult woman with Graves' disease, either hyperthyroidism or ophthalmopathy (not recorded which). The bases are TGCGCCAGCAGTGAGTATGGGGGGAACTATGGCTACACCTTC. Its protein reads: CASSEYGGNYGYTF.